What follows describes a single TCR beta chain. The antigen is undetermined. The sample is drawn from a study of post-analysis software for immune sequencing data. The V gene's germline CDR1 is SGHDT and CDR2 YYEEEE. There are 15 residues in the CDR3. The J segment lost 6 bases and the V segment lost 4 bases, leaving 12 bases of the junction unmatched. Study results and limitations: With TRBV5-6, TRBV5-1 and TRBV20-1 included, about five TRBV segments were more frequent in patients than in controls.

Presence of unique molecular identifiers characterized the TCR beta cDNA libraries. Using its own MiXCR run on the PCR reads, TCRdb lists one record per CDR3 protein. Seen here are 740,000 or so distinct CDR3 sequences, under 70% observed once, and the top ten hold around 4.5%. What was sequenced was blood. The chain couples TRBV5-6 to TRBJ1-1; TRBD1 matches 7 bases. This TCR came from a girl aged 5-17 years with multiple sclerosis. The CDR3 loop reads CASSPRDSRIAEAFF. The CDR3 DNA is TGTGCCAGCAGCCCCCGGGACAGTAGAATCGCTGAAGCTTTCTTT.